Presented here are 8 T cell receptor beta chains from one specimen sequenced in a study of identical twins. TCRdb fed the 5' RACE reads into MiXCR, producing one record per CDR3 protein. The data contain approximately 700,000 distinct CDR3 sequences, around a sixth of them singletons. The same data also contributed to another study, on T cells expressing NK-cell markers.

Sequencing input: PBMCs. The origin of the receptors is a woman aged 18-29 years in good health.

J is TRBJ1-1 and V is TRBV20-1; D may be TRBD1 (6 bases). With 7 bases removed from V and 10 bases from J, the gap between germline ends came to 25 bases. Germline values: CDR1 DFQATT, CDR2 SNEGSKA (reference sequence). This CDR3 is 14 amino acids long. In DNA form, the CDR3 reads TGCAGTGTGTCGGACCTGGGGGCTGGCATGGGAGCTTTCTTT. Its protein is CSVSDLGAGMGAFF.

This sequence joins TRBV20-1 and TRBJ2-7, with D maybe TRBD2 (5 bases). V was pared by 6 bases and J by 3 bases, with 15 bases between. The CDR3 is 13 amino acids. From germline, CDR1 is DFQATT and CDR2 SNEGSKA (reference sequence). CDR3 amino acids: CSALEDWNYEQYF. CDR3 bases: TGCAGTGCGCTGGAGGACTGGAACTACGAGCAGTACTTC.

This clonotype was seen ten or more times. The rearrangement joins TRBV27 to TRBJ1-4; maybe TRBD1 (6 bases). The CDR3 runs to 16 residues. V was trimmed by 5 bases and J by 2 bases, leaving 15 bases between them. Germline V gene sequence: CDR1 MNHEY, CDR2 SMNVEV (reference sequence). CDR3 amino acids: CASSKSRDRTNEKLFF. The DNA for the CDR3 is TGTGCCAGCAGTAAATCCAGAGACAGGACTAATGAAAAACTGTTTTTT. Filled out from reference TRBV27 and TRBJ1-4, the complete variable domain reads EAQVTQNPRYLITVTGKKLTVTCSQNMNHEYMSWYRQDPGLGLRQIYYSMNVEVTDKGDVPEGYKVSRKEKRNFPLILESPSPNQTSLYFCASSKSRDRTNEKLFFGSGTQLSVL.

V and J are TRBV24-1 and TRBJ2-1; 8 bases line up with TRBD1. V trimming: 4 bases; J trimming: 9 bases; junction bases outside the gene matches: 4. From germline, CDR1 is KGHDR and CDR2 SFDVKD. This CDR3 has 13 residues. CDR3 sequence: CATSDQGAGEQFF. The CDR3 region has the DNA TGTGCCACCAGTGACCAGGGGGCCGGTGAGCAGTTCTTC.

This chain joins TRBV20-1 and TRBJ2-7; 8 bases fit TRBD2. The germline V gene encodes CDR1 DFQATT and CDR2 SNEGSKA (reference sequence). Unmatched junction bases numbered 8, after V lost 6 bases and J lost 1 base. The CDR3 extends over 14 amino acids. CDR3 nucleotide sequence: TGCAGTGCGGGGGTAGCGGGATCTTCCTACGAGCAGTACTTC. Translated, it gives CSAGVAGSSYEQYF.

There are a few counts of this clonotype. The chain combines TRBV11-2 with TRBJ2-1, with 7 bases lining up with TRBD2. Germline loops: CDR1 SGHAT, CDR2 FQNNGV. This CDR3 region has 15 residues. The V segment lost 5 bases and the J segment 9 bases; nucleotides outside the gene matches: 13. CDR3 sequence reads: CASSVPGLKGREQFF. Written as DNA, the CDR3 is TGTGCCAGCAGCGTCCCGGGACTAAAGGGTCGTGAGCAGTTCTTC.

The chain is built from TRBV10-3 and TRBJ2-2; D unresolved. The CDR3 totals 12 residues. V gave up 3 bases and J gave up 6 bases, with 5 bases separating them. Per germline, CDR1 ENHRY and CDR2 SYGVKD. CDR3 protein: CAISDQSGELFF. CDR3 DNA sequence: TGTGCCATCAGTGATCAGTCCGGGGAGCTGTTTTTT.

The DNA of the CDR3 is TGTGCCAGCAGTGGACAGGGTTTGGTTGAAAAACTGTTTTTT. Translating it yields CASSGQGLVEKLFF. The chain has TRBV12-3 or TRBV12-4 and TRBJ1-4; 8 nucleotides match TRBD1. Germline trimming cut 5 bases from V and 7 bases from J; bases unmatched to any gene: 6. The CDR3 totals 14 residues.